Listed below are T cell receptor beta chains from one sample, sequenced in a study of CD8 T cells in ankylosing spondylitis. TCRdb independently ran MiXCR on the 5' RACE reads; one entry per CDR3 protein. The sample comprises fewer than 550,000 distinct CDR3 sequences, approximately 5.3% of which are singletons, and roughly 3.3% rests with the top ten. Sequences were obtained from blood, either unsorted or a sorted T cell fraction (not recorded which). These receptors were taken from a male donor with ankylosing spondylitis. The CDR3 runs from the conserved cysteine through the conserved F or W. The order of the fields is clone size, J gene, D gene, V gene, CDR3 DNA, CDR3 protein. A D gene is named only where the DNA matches it firmly. Size is omitted from some rows. Given values are once, few, many or a class for expanded clones.

clone_size: .; j_call: TRBJ2-5; d_call: .; v_call: TRBV20-1; cdr3_nt: TGCTGTGCTAGAGAAGATCAATTTCATACAGGGATAAGGCCCCAGTACTTC; cdr3_aa: CCAREDQFHTGIRPQYF
clone_size: .; j_call: TRBJ1-2; d_call: TRBD1; v_call: TRBV20-1; cdr3_nt: TGCAGTGCTAGTCCGGACAGGGACCTCTTCTCCTATGGCTACACCTTC; cdr3_aa: CSASPDRDLFSYGYTF
clone_size: many; j_call: TRBJ2-5; d_call: .; v_call: TRBV5-1; cdr3_nt: TGCGCCAGCAGCTTGGCCGTGACCCCCGAGTGGACCCAGTACTTC; cdr3_aa: CASSLAVTPEWTQYF
clone_size: many; j_call: TRBJ2-1; d_call: TRBD1; v_call: TRBV12-3/TRBV12-4; cdr3_nt: TGTGCCAGCAGTCCACAGGGACAGGTCAACGGTGAGCAGTTCTTC; cdr3_aa: CASSPQGQVNGEQFF
clone_size: many; j_call: TRBJ1-1; d_call: .; v_call: TRBV5-1; cdr3_nt: TGCGCCAGCAGCTTGACTGGGGAGGTCACTGAAGCTTTCTTT; cdr3_aa: CASSLTGEVTEAFF
clone_size: many; j_call: TRBJ1-4; d_call: TRBD1; v_call: TRBV7-2; cdr3_nt: TGTGCCAGCAGCCGGACAGGGACCTTTAATGAAAAACTGTTTTTT; cdr3_aa: CASSRTGTFNEKLFF
clone_size: many; j_call: TRBJ2-5; d_call: .; v_call: TRBV29-1; cdr3_nt: TGCAGCGTTAACTCGTGGGGGATAGGAGAGACCCAGTACTTC; cdr3_aa: CSVNSWGIGETQYF
clone_size: few; j_call: TRBJ1-1; d_call: TRBD1; v_call: TRBV10-3; cdr3_nt: TGTGCCATCAGTAGTTCCGGGACAGGGGGCGAAACTGAAGCTTTCTTT; cdr3_aa: CAISSSGTGGETEAFF
clone_size: many; j_call: TRBJ2-1; d_call: .; v_call: TRBV6-2/TRBV6-3; cdr3_nt: TGTGCCAGCGGCCTAGAAGATTTCTCCTACAATGAGCAGTTCTTC; cdr3_aa: CASGLEDFSYNEQFF
clone_size: many; j_call: TRBJ2-7; d_call: TRBD1; v_call: TRBV27; cdr3_nt: TGTGCCAGCAGTAGATTGGGACAGGGGGCCCGAGAGCAGTACTTC; cdr3_aa: CASSRLGQGAREQYF
clone_size: many; j_call: TRBJ2-7; d_call: TRBD2; v_call: TRBV29-1; cdr3_nt: TGCAGCGCCATGGGACTAGCAAGCTCCTACGAGCAGTACTTC; cdr3_aa: CSAMGLASSYEQYF
clone_size: many; j_call: TRBJ2-7; d_call: .; v_call: TRBV5-1; cdr3_nt: TGCGCCAGCAGCTTGCCAGCTTCCTACGAGCAGTACTTC; cdr3_aa: CASSLPASYEQYF
clone_size: many; j_call: TRBJ1-1; d_call: .; v_call: TRBV5-6; cdr3_nt: TGTGCCAGCAGCTTGTCCTATCGGACAGCTTTGAACACTGAAGCTTTCTTT; cdr3_aa: CASSLSYRTALNTEAFF
clone_size: .; j_call: TRBJ2-3; d_call: TRBD2; v_call: TRBV7-9; cdr3_nt: TGTGCCAGCAGCTTAGAGGGGACTAGAAGAGATACGCAGTATTTT; cdr3_aa: CASSLEGTRRDTQYF
clone_size: many; j_call: TRBJ2-1; d_call: TRBD2; v_call: TRBV29-1; cdr3_nt: TGCAGCGCTGTGCGGGAGGTTGGTAATGAGCAGTTCTTC; cdr3_aa: CSAVREVGNEQFF
clone_size: few; j_call: TRBJ2-5; d_call: .; v_call: TRBV6-5; cdr3_nt: TGTGCCAGCAGTTATAACGCCGATCGGGGGACCCAGTACTTC; cdr3_aa: CASSYNADRGTQYF
clone_size: many; j_call: TRBJ1-2; d_call: TRBD1; v_call: TRBV5-1; cdr3_nt: TGCGCCAGCAGCTTGGGGCCACAGGGGGTCTATGGCTACACCTTC; cdr3_aa: CASSLGPQGVYGYTF
clone_size: many; j_call: TRBJ2-1; d_call: TRBD2; v_call: TRBV9; cdr3_nt: TGTGCCAGCAGCGAGCGGGCGGGAGCCTACAATGAGCAGTTCTTC; cdr3_aa: CASSERAGAYNEQFF
clone_size: once; j_call: TRBJ2-3; d_call: .; v_call: TRBV6-2/TRBV6-3; cdr3_nt: TGTGCCAGCAATCGACTAGCAGATACGCAGTATTTT; cdr3_aa: CASNRLADTQYF
clone_size: many; j_call: TRBJ2-2; d_call: .; v_call: TRBV18; cdr3_nt: TGTGCCAGCTCACCACCGTACACCGGGGAGCTGTTTTTT; cdr3_aa: CASSPPYTGELFF
clone_size: many; j_call: TRBJ2-1; d_call: TRBD1; v_call: TRBV5-1; cdr3_nt: TGCGCCAGCAGCTTTGGACAGGGGCCGGTAGGGGTCCCCTACAATGAGCAGTTCTTC; cdr3_aa: CASSFGQGPVGVPYNEQFF
clone_size: many; j_call: TRBJ2-2; d_call: TRBD1; v_call: TRBV25-1; cdr3_nt: TGTGCCAGCAGTGAACCCCTATCAGACAGGGGGAACACCGGGGAGCTGTTTTTT; cdr3_aa: CASSEPLSDRGNTGELFF
clone_size: many; j_call: TRBJ2-5; d_call: TRBD2; v_call: TRBV28; cdr3_nt: TGTGCCAGCGGCCTAGCGGTGCAAGAGACCCAGTACTTC; cdr3_aa: CASGLAVQETQYF
clone_size: many; j_call: TRBJ2-7; d_call: .; v_call: TRBV29-1; cdr3_nt: TGCAGCGTTGTGACCCCCCCCTCCTACGAGCAGTACTTC; cdr3_aa: CSVVTPPSYEQYF
clone_size: many; j_call: TRBJ1-1; d_call: .; v_call: TRBV5-1; cdr3_nt: TGCGCCAGCAGCTTGGTGGGTGTGAGGGACACTGAAGCTTTCTTT; cdr3_aa: CASSLVGVRDTEAFF
clone_size: many; j_call: TRBJ1-2; d_call: TRBD1; v_call: TRBV7-9; cdr3_nt: TGTGCCAGCAGCACACCCCAGGGGGCCCTCCCTAACTATGGCTACACCTTC; cdr3_aa: CASSTPQGALPNYGYTF
clone_size: few; j_call: TRBJ1-1; d_call: TRBD1; v_call: TRBV18; cdr3_nt: TGTGCCAGCTCACCAAGGGACAGTGACACTGAAGCTTTCTTT; cdr3_aa: CASSPRDSDTEAFF
clone_size: many; j_call: TRBJ1-1; d_call: .; v_call: TRBV7-2; cdr3_nt: TGTGCCAGCAGCTTGCGCAGGGCCACTGAAGCTTTCTTT; cdr3_aa: CASSLRRATEAFF
clone_size: few; j_call: TRBJ2-1; d_call: TRBD2; v_call: TRBV28; cdr3_nt: TGTGCCAGCAGTTTATCCACACTAGCGGGAGTCGGCAATGAGCAGTTCTTC; cdr3_aa: CASSLSTLAGVGNEQFF
clone_size: many; j_call: TRBJ2-7; d_call: TRBD1; v_call: TRBV29-1; cdr3_nt: TGCAGCGTATTCGGACAGGGATCCTACGAGCAGTACTTC; cdr3_aa: CSVFGQGSYEQYF
clone_size: many; j_call: TRBJ2-1; d_call: TRBD2; v_call: TRBV12-3/TRBV12-4; cdr3_nt: TGTGCCAGCAGTTTATTGGGAGGGAGCGGGCAGTTCTTC; cdr3_aa: CASSLLGGSGQFF
clone_size: many; j_call: TRBJ1-4; d_call: TRBD1; v_call: TRBV4-3; cdr3_nt: TGCGCCAGCAGCCATGGACAGGGTGTAATGGAAAAACTGTTTTTT; cdr3_aa: CASSHGQGVMEKLFF
clone_size: many; j_call: TRBJ1-4; d_call: TRBD1; v_call: TRBV7-2; cdr3_nt: TGTGCCAGCAGCCCTAGGACAGGGCCCTCTAAACTGTTTTTT; cdr3_aa: CASSPRTGPSKLFF
clone_size: many; j_call: TRBJ1-6; d_call: .; v_call: TRBV20-1; cdr3_nt: TGCAGTGCTCGAGTGATAGAGAATTCACCCCTCCACTTT; cdr3_aa: CSARVIENSPLHF
clone_size: few; j_call: TRBJ2-1; d_call: TRBD2; v_call: TRBV20-1; cdr3_nt: TGCAGTGCTTCTCAGCCCTCGGGACTAGCGGGAGATGAGCAGTTCTTC; cdr3_aa: CSASQPSGLAGDEQFF
clone_size: many; j_call: TRBJ2-5; d_call: TRBD2; v_call: TRBV14; cdr3_nt: TGTGCCAGCAGCGCGCGGCGGGGGATCAAAGAGACCCAGTACTTC; cdr3_aa: CASSARRGIKETQYF